The clone carrying this T cell receptor (beta chain) came up a few times. Its cognate antigen is unknown. CDR3 size: 16 residues. V lost 6 bases and J lost 3; bases outside the gene matches: 11. Germline CDR1 reads SGHNT; CDR2 reads YYREEE (reference sequence). These data are taken from a study of T cells in Graves' hyperthyroidism and ophthalmopathy. Study as a whole: Peripheral blood was drawn at first diagnosis, prior to all treatment. Study results and limitations: The model foresaw ophthalmopathy a median around 6.4 months prior to onset. Most expanded thyroid clonotypes above 0.001 also appeared in blood.

TCR beta CDR3 sequences were amplified from RNA transcripts. HTBI primers drove first-round RT-PCR of the TCR CDR3. TCRdb reprocessed the multiplex PCR reads with MiXCR, giving one entry per CDR3 protein. Among under 300,000 distinct CDR3 sequences listed, approximately 15% were seen once. An approximately 10 ml volume of fresh peripheral blood provided the PBMCs. Sequencing used blood. The V and J genes are TRBV5-4 and TRBJ2-1; the match to TRBD2 covers 8 bases. This receptor was taken from a woman aged 40 to 50 with Graves' hyperthyroidism that later progressed to Graves' ophthalmopathy. CDR3 protein: CASNVGTRGIYNEQFF. DNA for the CDR3: TGTGCCAGCAACGTGGGGACTAGGGGAATCTACAATGAGCAGTTCTTC.